Listed below are T cell receptor beta chains from one sample, sequenced in a study of cytomegalovirus exposure and HLA in healthy donors. Assay used: immunoSEQ multiplex PCR; TCRdb lists only in-frame clones, some missing. The table includes 150,000 to 200,000 clones, 80% to 85% detected once. The sequenced sample was PBMCs. The source is a woman in her twenties or thirties in good health and CMV-seronegative. Both conserved end residues are part of each CDR3. The D gene is left open where the match is weak. Size values are once, few and many counts, or a class for expanded clones, and some rows have none.

j_gene | v_gene | d_gene | abundance | CDR3nt | CDR3aa
TRBJ2-7 | TRBV2 | NA | NA | TGTGCCAGCAGTTTTCCTGCGTATGGACACTCCTACGAGCAGTACTTC | CASSFPAYGHSYEQYF
TRBJ2-1 | TRBV6-5 | TRBD2 | NA | TGTGCCAGCAGTAGGACTAGCGGGGGTATGGATGAGCAGTTCTTC | CASSRTSGGMDEQFF
TRBJ2-7 | TRBV18 | TRBD1 | NA | TGTGCCAGTTTCGACAGGGTGGACTACGAGCAGTACTTC | CASFDRVDYEQYF
TRBJ2-5 | TRBV5-1 | TRBD1 | once | TGCGCCAGCAGGAGGGTGACTGGGGACAGGGGGCAAGAGACCCAGTACTTC | CASRRVTGDRGQETQYF
TRBJ2-1 | TRBV5-4 | NA | NA | TGTGCCGTTGAGGAGAGCAGATACAATGAGCAGTTCTTC | CAVEESRYNEQFF
TRBJ2-3 | TRBV29-1 | TRBD2 | NA | TGCAGCGTTGAAACAGCGGGAGCCCAAGATACGCAGTATTTT | CSVETAGAQDTQYF
TRBJ1-4 | TRBV10-1 | TRBD1 | NA | TGCGCCAGCAGGTCGGGACAGGGGGCCAGCGCAACTAATGAAAAACTGTTTTTT | CASRSGQGASATNEKLFF
TRBJ1-1 | TRBV9 | TRBD1 | NA | TGTGCCAGCAGCGGACAGGGGTATGACGGTGAAGCTTTCTTT | CASSGQGYDGEAFF
TRBJ1-1 | TRBV27 | NA | NA | TGTGCCAGCAGCCCCCTGGGGGCAGGGTCCCTCCCAAGTCAAGCTTTCTTT | CASSPLGAGSLPSQAFF
TRBJ2-5 | TRBV15 | TRBD2 | NA | TGTGCCACCAGCCCAAGAAGGGGAGGGGCGGAGACCCAGTACTTC | CATSPRRGGAETQYF
TRBJ2-3 | TRBV2 | TRBD2 | NA | TGTGCCAGCGGGGGAGCGGGAGTCCCCACAGATACGCAGTATTTT | CASGGAGVPTDTQYF
TRBJ2-7 | TRBV5-1 | TRBD1 | few | TGCGCCAGCAACGAAGGGGGCCCCTACGAGCAGTACTTC | CASNEGGPYEQYF
TRBJ2-3 | TRBV5-4 | NA | few | TGTGCCAGCAGCTTGGGGCGGGGGCCCCCAGATACGCAGTATTTT | CASSLGRGPPDTQYF
TRBJ2-3 | TRBV19 | TRBD2 | NA | TGTGCCAGTAGCGCACTAGCGGGGGGAGCTGATACGCAGTATTTT | CASSALAGGADTQYF